A single sample is the source of the 8 T cell receptor beta chains below, sequenced in a study of OX40 agonist ivuxolimab in advanced cancers. The protocol was immunoSEQ multiplex PCR, while the TCRdb copy is restricted to in-frame clones and leaves out a portion. The sample comprises about 32,000 clones, around 81% of which are singletons, and roughly 20% rests with the top ten. The source material was CD4+ or CD8+ T cells sorted from blood, sampled in a trial of the OX40 agonist ivuxolimab. These receptors all come from an adult with an advanced solid tumor such as melanoma, head and neck, liver or kidney cancer.

V gene TRBV7-9 combines with J gene TRBJ1-2; TRBD1 aligns across 7 bases. Germline-derived CDR1 and CDR2 are SEHNR and FQNEAQ (reference sequence). Trimming removed 4 bases from V and 4 bases from J; junction bases left unmatched: 3. This CDR3 has 13 residues. CDR3 nucleotides: TGTGCCAGCAGCTATGACAGGGCCTATGGCTACACCTTC. Translating it yields CASSYDRAYGYTF.

The chain joins TRBV29-1 to TRBJ2-3, with 7 positions matching TRBD2. J lost 6 bases, V lost 1 base, and 7 bases had no gene match. Germline loops: CDR1 SQVTM, CDR2 ANQGSEA. This CDR3 has 14 residues. Here the CDR3 DNA reads TGCAGCGTTGAAGCGAGCGGGGCCCTCGATACGCAGTATTTT. The encoded protein is CSVEASGALDTQYF.

V usage is TRBV11-3 and J usage is TRBJ1-1, with 7 bases aligning to TRBD1. V gave up 7 bases and J gave up 4 bases; unmatched junction bases: 6. This CDR3 is 13 amino acids long. Germline V gene lookup returns CDR1 SGHNT and CDR2 YENEEA. The CDR3 loop reads CASNRQGSTEAFF. The CDR3 DNA reads TGTGCCAGCAACCGACAGGGTAGCACTGAAGCTTTCTTT.

This rearrangement joins TRBV19 to TRBJ2-7, with unresolved D. The V gene lost 4 bases and the J gene lost 2 bases, with 9 bases spanning the gap. CDR1 and CDR2 (germline): LNHDA, SQIVND (reference sequence). The CDR3 consists of 13 residues. CDR3: CASSSPPTYEQYF. The CDR3 nucleotides are TGTGCCAGTAGTAGCCCCCCAACCTACGAGCAGTACTTC. Looking up the rest from reference TRBV19 and TRBJ2-7 gives the full variable domain: DGGITQSPKYLFRKEGQNVTLSCEQNLNHDAMYWYRQDPGQGLRLIYYSQIVNDFQKGDIAEGYSVSREKKESFPLTVTSAQKNPTAFYLCASSSPPTYEQYFGPGTRLTVT.

V and J are TRBV5-5 and TRBJ2-7; 9 positions match TRBD1. The CDR3 is made up of 15 amino acids. Germline CDR1 and CDR2: SGHKS and YYEKEE (reference sequence). The junction had 8 bases not matched to a gene; V was cut back by 0 bases and J by 7 bases. As DNA, the CDR3 is TGTGCCAGCAGCTTGGAGGGGACAGGGTTTCGTGAGCAGTACTTC. Amino acid sequence: CASSLEGTGFREQYF. Looking up the rest from reference TRBV5-5 and TRBJ2-7 gives the full variable domain: DAGVTQSPTHLIKTRGQQVTLRCSPISGHKSVSWYQQVLGQGPQFIFQYYEKEERGRGNFPDRFSARQFPNYSSELNVNALLLGDSALYLCASSLEGTGFREQYFGPGTRLTVT.

The V and J genes are TRBV28 and TRBJ2-7, with D possibly being TRBD2 (6 bases). Trimming cost V 4 bases and J 2 bases, with 15 bases left between them. The CDR3 contains 15 residues. CDR1 and CDR2 (germline): MDHEN, SYDVKM. This chain's CDR3 is CASSSSEPGAYEQYF. The CDR3, as DNA: TGTGCCAGCAGTTCCTCCGAGCCGGGGGCCTACGAGCAGTACTTC.

The V gene is TRBV9, the J gene TRBJ2-5, with D possibly matching TRBD1 (6 bases). CDR1 and CDR2 from the germline V gene are SGDLS and YYNGEE. V lost 4 bases to trimming and J lost 5 bases, with 12 bases between them. The CDR3 contains 13 residues. This chain's CDR3 is CASSTGQTETQYF. DNA of the CDR3: TGTGCCAGCAGCACCGGACAGACGGAGACCCAGTACTTC.

This chain uses TRBV6-5 with TRBJ2-7; D gene uncertain. Between the trimmed V and J ends, which lost 6 bases and 7 bases, there was a span of 10 bases. The CDR3 extends over 11 amino acids. CDR1 and CDR2 from the germline V gene are MNHEY and SVGAGI. CDR3 amino acids: CASRELFEQYF. The CDR3 DNA reads as TGTGCCAGCAGGGAGTTATTTGAGCAGTACTTC.